This TCR beta chain was recovered during a study of blood T cell repertoires in COVID-19. Turning to the study itself: In each case, the material was cDNA or gDNA derived from T cells, B-cell-depleted T cells, or PBMCs.

CDR1 and CDR2 from the germline V gene are MDHEN and SYDVKM. The CDR3 is made up of 14 amino acids. V was cut by 6 bases and J by 7 bases, with 16 bases left in between. Source study methods: Quantification of nucleated cells was approximated via reference gene primer amplification. Only in-frame clones appear in the TCRdb table, and some are missing; sequencing was by immunoSEQ multiplex PCR. D and trimming come from the DNA, and the V and J calls and clone size come from that table. Of fewer than 300,000 clones in the sample, roughly 85% are singletons; the top ten hold approximately 4%. The chain links TRBV28 to TRBJ1-5; a weak D match, TRBD1 (6 bases). This clonotype was obtained from a woman aged 30 to 39 who had recovered from COVID-19. The sequenced material came from PBMCs or T cells enriched from blood (not recorded which). CDR3 region: CASSQPRGYQPQHF. DNA for the CDR3: TGTGCCAGCAGCCAACCCAGGGGATACCAGCCCCAGCATTTT.